Listed below are T cell receptor beta chains from one sample, sequenced in a study of cytomegalovirus exposure and HLA in healthy donors. Libraries were prepared by immunoSEQ multiplex PCR; TCRdb keeps only in-frame clonotypes and omits some of them. Of 75,000 or so clones listed, approximately 74% are singletons. The sequenced sample was PBMCs. The receptors shown here come from a woman younger than 45 in good health and CMV-seropositive. Both conserved end residues are part of each CDR3.

TRBV29-1	TRBJ2-1	CSVETPRDEQFF
TRBV27	TRBJ2-7	CASGGHIHEQYF
TRBV25-1	TRBJ2-3	CASSDAGGVGTQYF
TRBV30	TRBJ2-3	CAWSVLVRADTQYF
TRBV7-2	TRBJ2-5	CASSLGRTKETQYF
TRBV19	TRBJ2-7	CASSNGLLYEQYF
TRBV28	TRBJ1-1	CASRQRDRANTEAFF
TRBV6-5	TRBJ2-7	CASRARGQGSEQYF
TRBV21-1	TRBJ1-1	CASSPPGRTGVENTEAFF
TRBV5-1	TRBJ1-1	CASSLEEVGSTEAFF
TRBV30	TRBJ2-1	CAWIKITYYSGSSQKVRGNEQFF
TRBV29-1	TRBJ2-7	CSTRDIYEQYF
TRBV28	TRBJ2-2	CASKLRAGELFF
TRBV28	TRBJ1-4	CASSLQTGASVF
TRBV7-2	TRBJ2-7	CASSSNRGGAYEQYF
TRBV18	TRBJ2-7	CASSAEGREQYF
TRBV27	TRBJ2-3	CASSLRVESDTQYF
TRBV15	TRBJ2-1	CATSSGADEQFF
TRBV30	TRBJ1-1	CAWRRTGGTEAFF
TRBV25-1	TRBJ1-2	CASSEYGAMVYTF
TRBV5-1	TRBJ2-1	CASSGGPDLISNEQFF
TRBV30	TRBJ1-6	CATLGRVDSPLHF
TRBV7-2	TRBJ2-1	CASSLSTRSGYNEQFF
TRBV7-9	TRBJ1-2	CASSTRRTNGYTF
TRBV28	TRBJ1-1	CASSLESEAFF
TRBV15	TRBJ2-3	CATSRGSDTDTQYF
TRBV4-1	TRBJ2-3	CASSQERQQVDTQYF
TRBV29-1	TRBJ2-7	CSVEGTGLPPEQYF
TRBV11-2	TRBJ2-3	CASSLVWGGRTDTQYF
TRBV18	TRBJ2-3	CASSPQSTDTQYF
TRBV4-1	TRBJ2-7	CASSQGSDFYEQYF
TRBV9	TRBJ2-2	CASSVAAGHNTGELFF
TRBV11-2	TRBJ2-7	CASSLGGGEYYEQYF
TRBV19	TRBJ2-1	CASLLAGGDEQFF
TRBV2	TRBJ2-7	CASRKGVGGGGGEQYF
TRBV7-9	TRBJ2-7	CASSPLGGLAGDEQYF
TRBV12-5	TRBJ2-7	CASGLSGSYEQYF
TRBV14	TRBJ1-1	CASSQGSSRRNTEAFF
TRBV6-1	TRBJ2-1	CASSAGTSGRTNEQFF
TRBV4-3	TRBJ2-3	CASSQRGGFDTQYF
TRBV19	TRBJ1-1	CASRILGGWRAFF
TRBV7-9	TRBJ2-4	CASSSLALAKNIQYF
TRBV5-6	TRBJ2-7	CASSGLGLAGEVSYEQYF
TRBV5-4	TRBJ2-4	CASSLNRGANIQYF
TRBV28	TRBJ1-1	CASSLYIDTEAFF
TRBV15	TRBJ2-2	CATSRVQVNTGELFF
TRBV29-1	TRBJ2-1	CSVVGTSGSVVYNEQFF
TRBV30	TRBJ2-5	CAWSVNWGLAGQETQYF
TRBV6-5	TRBJ1-1	CASSSLTGGNTEAFF
TRBV29-1	TRBJ2-7	CSVGLAGGAYEQYF
TRBV6-6	TRBJ1-2	CASNQPRGNYGYTF